The rows below give T cell receptor beta chains drawn from one sample of a study of T cells in Graves' hyperthyroidism and ophthalmopathy. TCRdb processed the multiplex PCR reads anew with MiXCR; each CDR3 protein has one entry. The data hold 300,000 to 400,000 distinct CDR3 sequences, with 21% observed a single time. The sequencing input was blood. These TCRs come from a woman aged 50 to 60 with Graves' hyperthyroidism. Both conserved end residues are part of each CDR3. The D gene is left open where the match is weak.

v_gene	j_gene	d_gene	CDR3aa
TRBV5-1	TRBJ2-3	NA	CASSLVQRTDTQYF
TRBV7-8	TRBJ1-2	NA	CASSSDLLFPRGYTF
TRBV10-1	TRBJ2-4	NA	CASSDSPSSIQYF
TRBV10-3	TRBJ1-4	NA	CAIREGLTNEKLFF
TRBV6-1	TRBJ1-1	NA	CASSSSSGTEAFF
TRBV28	TRBJ1-1	NA	CASTPGMVGTEAFF
TRBV28	TRBJ1-2	NA	CASSPARQYGYTF
TRBV5-6	TRBJ2-5	TRBD2	CASAQGSGRSQETQYF
TRBV6-5	TRBJ1-5	NA	CASSYSFSNQPQHF
TRBV3-1	TRBJ2-2	TRBD1	CASSTRTGNTGELFF
TRBV14	TRBJ1-3	NA	CASSHRTVSGNTIYF
TRBV2	TRBJ2-7	TRBD1	CASSVRTGGSYEQYF
TRBV28	TRBJ1-1	NA	CASSSPRVAEAFF
TRBV20-1	TRBJ1-6	NA	CSARVYNSPLHF
TRBV20-1	TRBJ2-1	NA	CSAPDGSRNEQFF
TRBV20-1	TRBJ1-1	NA	CSATEGGGTEAFF
TRBV28	TRBJ1-4	TRBD1	CASSFRQGGGRKLFF
TRBV11-1	TRBJ2-7	NA	CASSLGAQSVHEQYF
TRBV19	TRBJ2-2	NA	CASIRTPTNTGELFF
TRBV28	TRBJ2-3	TRBD2	CASRTGGHSTDTQYF
TRBV20-1	TRBJ1-5	NA	CSARDASSNQPQHF
TRBV15	TRBJ1-4	NA	CATSGPSTSTNEKLFF
TRBV20-1	TRBJ2-5	NA	CSASRVYSYQETQYF
TRBV28	TRBJ1-4	TRBD1	CASSSPTGSNEKLFF
TRBV10-2	TRBJ2-5	TRBD2	CASRGWTSGQETQYF
TRBV5-8	TRBJ1-1	NA	CASSPESQNTEAFF
TRBV30	TRBJ1-5	NA	CAWSMGGNQPQHF
TRBV12-3/TRBV12-4	TRBJ2-1	TRBD1	CASSLSPGGNEQFF
TRBV18	TRBJ2-7	NA	CASSPDRLVEQYF
TRBV28	TRBJ2-5	NA	CATFPGVLLETQYF
TRBV2	TRBJ2-7	NA	CASRSSATYEQYF
TRBV20-1	TRBJ2-1	NA	CSAISVGNEQFF
TRBV20-1	TRBJ1-1	TRBD1	CSASVFGDSSNTEAFF
TRBV7-9	TRBJ2-3	NA	CASSSRDKWGPDTQYF
TRBV12-3/TRBV12-4	TRBJ1-5	NA	CASSNNRKSNQPQHF
TRBV11-3	TRBJ2-7	NA	CASSFQSEQYF
TRBV5-1	TRBJ2-1	NA	CASSINREQFF
TRBV28	TRBJ1-2	TRBD1	CASSSRDRGLGYTF
TRBV11-2	TRBJ2-5	TRBD2	CASSLDRWSSSGRHQETQYF
TRBV6-1	TRBJ2-7	NA	CASSTRSEQYF
TRBV2	TRBJ1-1	NA	CASSEWGQETEAFF
TRBV6-1	TRBJ1-1	NA	CASSSRVSNTEAFF
TRBV5-6	TRBJ1-5	NA	CASSQTLGGEGGNQPQHF
TRBV4-1	TRBJ2-5	TRBD1	CASSQDGTGQETQYF
TRBV5-1	TRBJ1-5	NA	CASSPDGQLNQPQHF
TRBV11-2	TRBJ2-7	NA	CASSSDVYEQYF
TRBV6-1	TRBJ1-1	NA	CASTTDAEAFF
TRBV24-1	TRBJ1-5	NA	CATSESGWDGNQPQHF
TRBV5-5	TRBJ2-3	NA	CASSKDQGTARDTQYF
TRBV5-1	TRBJ2-7	NA	CASSLELQQGEQYF
TRBV9	TRBJ1-3	NA	CASSPLPEGNTIYF
TRBV7-9	TRBJ2-3	NA	CASSLGLEKTDTQYF
TRBV4-1	TRBJ2-7	TRBD2	CASSQDLPLAGASYEQYF